The 16 T cell receptor beta chains given below trace back to one sample, sequenced in a study of T cell responses to AZD1222 COVID-19 vaccine. Produced via immunoSEQ multiplex PCR; TCRdb's table is partial and in-frame only. The sample holds 140,000 or so clones; about nine tenths are singletons and the top ten take about 4.5%. Sequencing was performed on peripheral blood, taken on day 0 of AZD1222 vaccination. These receptors were taken from an adult in good health.

V gene TRBV25-1 combines with J gene TRBJ1-3; TRBD1 matches 12 bases. V was clipped by 6 bases and J by 4 bases; unmatched bases: 10. CDR3 size: 17 residues. Per germline, CDR1 MGHDK and CDR2 SYGVNS. The CDR3 DNA is TGTGCCAGCAGGCCCGGGACAGGGGGCGCGGGAGGAAACACCATATATTTT. This encodes CASRPGTGGAGGNTIYF.

The rearrangement uses TRBV5-8 and TRBJ2-7; 9 nucleotides line up with TRBD1. V shed 2 bases, J shed 4 bases, and the junction held 4 bases outside the gene matches. Germline V gives CDR1 SGHTS, CDR2 YDEGEE. This CDR3 spans 14 amino acids. In DNA, the CDR3 is TGTGCCAGCAGCTTTGGGACAGGGATGTACGAGCAGTACTTC. Protein sequence: CASSFGTGMYEQYF. Full variable domain (missing parts from reference TRBV5-8 and TRBJ2-7): EAGVTQSPTHLIKTRGQQATLRCSPISGHTSVYWYQQALGLGLQFLLWYDEGEERNRGNFPPRFSGRQFPNYSSELNVNALELEDSALYLCASSFGTGMYEQYFGPGTRLTVT.

The CDR3 DNA reads TGTGCCAGCAGTGTAGGGGACTATGGCTACACCTTC. It translates to CASSVGDYGYTF. The chain links TRBV2 to TRBJ1-2; D may be TRBD1 (5 bases). The CDR3 extends over 12 amino acids. V was pared by 4 bases and J by 3 bases, with 6 bases between. Per germline, CDR1 SNHLY and CDR2 FYNNEI.

This chain connects TRBV7-8 to TRBJ2-1; TRBD2 aligns across 13 bases. Germline CDR1 reads SGHVS; CDR2 reads FQNEAQ. The CDR3 totals 17 residues. J was trimmed by 7 bases and V by 5 bases; bases with no gene match: 11. CDR3 in amino acids: CASSPTPWTSGSNEQFF. CDR3 coding DNA: TGTGCCAGCAGCCCGACCCCCTGGACTAGCGGGAGTAATGAGCAGTTCTTC.

The rearrangement links TRBV29-1 to TRBJ2-1; a weak D match, TRBD1 (5 bases). Trimming cost V 1 base and J 2 bases, with 12 bases left between them. Germline lookup yields CDR1 SQVTM and CDR2 ANQGSEA. The CDR3 is made up of 15 amino acids. CDR3 nucleotides: TGCAGCGTTGAAGGGTGGCAGGGTCCCTACAATGAGCAGTTCTTC. Encoded protein: CSVEGWQGPYNEQFF.

V gene TRBV18 combines with J gene TRBJ2-5, with D possibly TRBD1 on 5 matching bases. Germline values: CDR1 KGHSH, CDR2 LQKENI. V shed 3 bases and J shed 5 bases, with 16 bases lying between them. The CDR3 consists of 15 residues. The CDR3 reads CASSPTQGVRETQYF. CDR3 nucleotides: TGTGCCAGCTCACCGACTCAAGGGGTGCGGGAGACCCAGTACTTC.

The chain carries TRBV5-1 and TRBJ2-7, with 9 bases aligning to TRBD1. Losses at the gene ends were 4 bases for V and 9 bases for J; bases not matched to a gene: 11. This CDR3 is built from 14 residues. Germline V lookup: CDR1 SGHRS, CDR2 YFSETQ. The CDR3 DNA reads TGCGCCAGCAGCGTCCGGGACAGGGATTTGGGGCAGTACTTC. Amino acid sequence: CASSVRDRDLGQYF.

This chain uses TRBV7-9 with TRBJ2-7; no definite D call. Germline V lookup: CDR1 SEHNR, CDR2 FQNEAQ (reference sequence). The CDR3 is 18 amino acids. V lost 5 bases to trimming and J lost 2 bases, with 25 bases between them. The CDR3: CASSPITTAFARPYEQYF. DNA for the CDR3: TGTGCCAGCAGCCCTATAACTACGGCCTTCGCGAGGCCCTACGAGCAGTACTTC.

V is TRBV5-1 and J is TRBJ1-2; D remains ambiguous. This CDR3 region has 14 residues. Germline V gene lookup returns CDR1 SGHRS and CDR2 YFSETQ. V lost 0 bases and J lost 4, with 10 bases in between. The CDR3 reads CASSLERGRYGYTF. CDR3 coding DNA: TGCGCCAGCAGCTTGGAACGTGGGCGCTATGGCTACACCTTC.

The rearrangement uses TRBV29-1 and TRBJ2-1, with D perhaps matching TRBD1 or TRBD2 (5 bases each). Trimming removed 3 bases at V and 0 bases at J, with 15 bases between. Germline lookup yields CDR1 SQVTM and CDR2 ANQGSEA. The CDR3 covers 16 residues. The CDR3 sequence: CSVERGGPGSYNEQFF. The CDR3 DNA sequence: TGCAGCGTTGAGAGGGGCGGGCCAGGCTCCTACAATGAGCAGTTCTTC.

J is TRBJ2-1 and V is TRBV10-2, with 11 bases fitting TRBD2. CDR1 is WSHSY and CDR2 is SAAADI in the germline V gene. V was clipped by 7 bases and J by 4 bases; unmatched bases: 6. The CDR3 has 15 amino acids. The CDR3 DNA sequence: TGCGCCAGCAAAGCCGGGACTAGCGGTTACAATGAGCAGTTCTTC. It encodes CASKAGTSGYNEQFF.

The chain combines TRBV5-8 with TRBJ2-2, with TRBD1 matching over 11 bases. Germline V lookup: CDR1 SGHTS, CDR2 YDEGEE. J gave up 0 bases and V 0 bases, and 7 bases lay outside the gene matches. The CDR3 extends over 19 amino acids. The CDR3 sequence: CASSLAKGTGGTNTGELFF. CDR3 in DNA: TGTGCCAGCAGCTTGGCGAAAGGGACAGGGGGGACGAACACCGGGGAGCTGTTTTTT.

This clone was detected only a few times. V gene TRBV30 combines with J gene TRBJ2-2, with a tentative D call TRBD2 (6 bases). CDR3 length: 15 residues. Trimming pared 4 bases from V and 3 bases from J, leaving 15 bases between. Germline V gene data show CDR1 as GTSNPN and CDR2 as SVGIG (reference sequence). CDR3 DNA: TGTGCCTGGATCACGGGGGAGTTCGACACCGGGGAGCTGTTTTTT. Amino acids: CAWITGEFDTGELFF.

The genes are TRBV6-4 and TRBJ1-2; maybe TRBD1 (5 bases). Germline CDR1 MRHNA, CDR2 SNTAGT. This CDR3 spans 19 amino acids. With 6 bases removed from V and 8 bases from J, the gap between germline ends came to 34 bases. In nucleotides, the CDR3 is TGTGCCAGCAGCGCCTGGCCCACCCGGGCAGGGAATCGATCTGACGGCTACACCTTC. Amino acid sequence: CASSAWPTRAGNRSDGYTF.

This chain uses TRBV5-1 with TRBJ2-5, with D unclear. The CDR3 is 15 amino acids. Between the trimmed V and J ends, which lost 3 bases and 1 base, there was a span of 13 bases. Germline V lookup: CDR1 SGHRS, CDR2 YFSETQ. The DNA for the CDR3 is TGCGCCAGCAGCTCGTCTACCCGTTTCCAAGAGACCCAGTACTTC. Protein sequence: CASSSSTRFQETQYF.

This clone appeared a single time. The chain employs TRBV18 and TRBJ1-5; 8 positions agree with TRBD1. Germline lookup yields CDR1 KGHSH and CDR2 LQKENI. Unmatched junction bases numbered 4, after V lost 3 bases and J lost 3 bases. The CDR3 extends over 15 amino acids. The CDR3 region is CASSPGTGPNQPQHF. Written as DNA, the CDR3 is TGTGCCAGCTCACCGGGGACAGGACCCAATCAGCCCCAGCATTTT.